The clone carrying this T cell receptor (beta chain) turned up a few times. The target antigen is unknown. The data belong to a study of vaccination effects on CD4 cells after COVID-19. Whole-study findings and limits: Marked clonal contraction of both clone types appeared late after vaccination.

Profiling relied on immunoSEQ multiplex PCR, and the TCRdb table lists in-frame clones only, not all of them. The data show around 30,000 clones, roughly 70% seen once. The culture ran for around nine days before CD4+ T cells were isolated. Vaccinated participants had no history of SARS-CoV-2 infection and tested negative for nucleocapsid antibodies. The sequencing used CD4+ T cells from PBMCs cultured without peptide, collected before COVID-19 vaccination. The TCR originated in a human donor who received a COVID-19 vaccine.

The CDR3 nucleotides read TGTGCCAGCAGCCAAGATTACCAGCGGGAGAGGGATGAGCAGTTCTTC. Translation: CASSQDYQRERDEQFF. V is TRBV3-1 (or the pseudogene TRBV3-2) and J is TRBJ2-1, with 8 bases lining up with TRBD2. CDR3 length: 16 residues. Trimming cost V 0 bases and J 8 bases; bases outside gene matches: 9. Germline loops: CDR1 LGHDT, CDR2 YNNKEL (reference sequence).